Listed below are T cell receptor beta chains from one sample, sequenced in a study of beta chain features in type 1 diabetes. Assay used: immunoSEQ multiplex PCR; TCRdb lists only in-frame clones, some missing. The sample consists of 680,000 or so clones, around 15% of them appearing once. Sequences were obtained from naive CD4+ T cells from blood. The receptors were sampled from a man younger than 35 with type 1 diabetes. Both conserved end residues are part of each CDR3. The order of the fields is V gene, clone size, J gene, D gene, CDR3 DNA, CDR3 protein. A D gene is named only where the DNA matches it firmly. Clone size is shown for a subset of rows, as once, few, many or a class of expanded clone.

TRBV30	-	TRBJ2-6	TRBD1	TGTGCCTGGAGTGTACTCGGGACAGCCCTTTCTGGGGCCAACGTCCTGACTTTC	CAWSVLGTALSGANVLTF
TRBV6-1	few	TRBJ2-7	-	TGTGCCAGCAGTGAAAGGGACATCACCTACGAGCAGTACTTC	CASSERDITYEQYF
TRBV10-1	-	TRBJ2-3	-	TGCGCCAGCAGCCCCATGATGGGGGGACGGGATACGCAGTATTTT	CASSPMMGGRDTQYF
TRBV15	few	TRBJ2-2	-	TGTGCCACCAGCAGTAGGATAGGGGACACCGGGGAGCTGTTTTTT	CATSSRIGDTGELFF
TRBV28	few	TRBJ2-7	-	TGTGCCAGCAGTCTTATGCTTGAGGTAGAGGAGCAGTACTTC	CASSLMLEVEEQYF
TRBV7-9	few	TRBJ1-1	-	TGTGCCAGCAGCCGTCTAACTGAAGCTTTCTTT	CASSRLTEAFF
TRBV28	-	TRBJ1-4	TRBD1	TGTGCCAGCAGCCTGGACAGGGAAGGTGAAAAACTGTTTTTT	CASSLDREGEKLFF
TRBV25-1	once	TRBJ2-7	TRBD1	TGTGCCAGCAGTGAATTCAGGGAAACAGGGGGCTCCCTTTACGAGCAGTACTTC	CASSEFRETGGSLYEQYF
TRBV29-1	-	TRBJ1-2	-	TGCAGCATCCTTCGGGGCAATGGCTACACCTTC	CSILRGNGYTF
TRBV13	-	TRBJ1-2	TRBD1	TGTGCCAGCAGCACGGACAGGGGCTATGGCTACACCTTC	CASSTDRGYGYTF
TRBV27	-	TRBJ2-1	-	TGTGCCAGCAGTACTTCCTACAATGAGCAGTTCTTC	CASSTSYNEQFF
TRBV5-4	few	TRBJ1-2	-	TGTGCCAGCAGCTTGGAGGCCTATGGCTACACCTTC	CASSLEAYGYTF
TRBV5-6	few	TRBJ2-5	-	TGTGCCAGCAGCTTGGCGGCAGGGGTGCAAGAGACCCAGTACTTC	CASSLAAGVQETQYF
TRBV15	few	TRBJ2-5	-	TGTGCCACCAGGGGTGGGGGAGCAGAAAAAGAGACCCAGTACTTC	CATRGGGAEKETQYF
TRBV7-2	-	TRBJ1-5	-	TGTGCCAGCAGCTTAGTGACGAGCAATCAGCCCCAGCATTTT	CASSLVTSNQPQHF
TRBV9	-	TRBJ2-1	-	TGTGCCAGCAGCGTAGGGGTTAGCGCCAATGAGCAGTTCTTC	CASSVGVSANEQFF
TRBV6-6	few	TRBJ2-7	TRBD1	TGTGCCAGCAGTTCCACCGGGACAGCTTCCTACGAGCAGTACTTC	CASSSTGTASYEQYF
TRBV27	few	TRBJ2-3	TRBD2	TGTGCCAGCAGTTTAGGATCCATAGCGGGGGATACGCAGTATTTT	CASSLGSIAGDTQYF
TRBV15	-	TRBJ1-2	TRBD1	TGTGCCACCAGCAAATGGACAGGGGGCCCATCGACTAACTATGGCTACACCTTC	CATSKWTGGPSTNYGYTF
TRBV19	-	TRBJ2-7	TRBD1	TGTGCCAGTAGTACGGGACAGGGCTCCTACGAGCAGTACTTC	CASSTGQGSYEQYF
TRBV4-1	-	TRBJ1-5	-	TGCGCCAGCAGCCAAGATGTGGGGCCGAATCAGCCCCAGCATTTT	CASSQDVGPNQPQHF
TRBV28	few	TRBJ1-2	-	TGTGCCAGCAGTTTACTCCCCTATGGCTACACCTTC	CASSLLPYGYTF
TRBV7-2	few	TRBJ2-1	TRBD2	TGTGCCAGCAGCCCTAGCGGGGTGGTATACAATGAGCAGTTCTTC	CASSPSGVVYNEQFF
TRBV7-9	few	TRBJ1-4	-	TGTGCCAGCATCCCTCGGGGTAAAGGTGAAAAACTGTTTTTT	CASIPRGKGEKLFF
TRBV7-6	-	TRBJ2-6	-	TGTGCCAGCAGCTTAGCGGGACCGGCCTACTCTGGGGCCAACGTCCTGACTTTC	CASSLAGPAYSGANVLTF
TRBV4-2	-	TRBJ1-5	TRBD1	TGTGCCAGCAGCCAAGGGGGGACAGGGCACCAGCCCCAGCATTTT	CASSQGGTGHQPQHF
TRBV19	-	TRBJ1-1	-	TGTGCCAGTTACAGAGGGGGGGCTGGAAAAGCTTTCTTT	CASYRGGAGKAFF